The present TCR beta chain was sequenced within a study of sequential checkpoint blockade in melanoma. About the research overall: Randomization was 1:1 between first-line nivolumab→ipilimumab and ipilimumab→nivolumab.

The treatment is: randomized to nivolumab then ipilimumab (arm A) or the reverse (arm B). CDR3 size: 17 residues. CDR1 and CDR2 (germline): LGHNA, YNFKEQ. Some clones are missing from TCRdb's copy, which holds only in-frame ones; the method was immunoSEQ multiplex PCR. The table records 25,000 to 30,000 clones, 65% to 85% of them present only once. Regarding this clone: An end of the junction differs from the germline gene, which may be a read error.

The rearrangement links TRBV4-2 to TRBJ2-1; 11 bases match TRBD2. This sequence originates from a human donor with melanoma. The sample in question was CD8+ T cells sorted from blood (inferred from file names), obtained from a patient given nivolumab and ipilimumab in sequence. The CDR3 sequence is CAGSQALAGGPGDEQFF. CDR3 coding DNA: TGTGCCGGCAGCCAAGCGTTAGCGGGAGGGCCGGGGGATGAGCAGTTCTTC.